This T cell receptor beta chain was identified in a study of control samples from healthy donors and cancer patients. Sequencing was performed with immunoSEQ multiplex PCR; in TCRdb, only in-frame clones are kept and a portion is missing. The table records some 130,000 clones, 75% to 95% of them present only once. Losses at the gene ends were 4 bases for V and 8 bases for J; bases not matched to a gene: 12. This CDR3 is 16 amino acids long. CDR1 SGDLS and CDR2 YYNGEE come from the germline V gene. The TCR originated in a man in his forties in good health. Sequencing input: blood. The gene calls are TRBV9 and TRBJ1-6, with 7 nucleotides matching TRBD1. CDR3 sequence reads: CASSRFTSGGDSPLHF. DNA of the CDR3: TGTGCCAGCAGCCGTTTCACTTCAGGGGGAGATTCACCCCTCCACTTT.